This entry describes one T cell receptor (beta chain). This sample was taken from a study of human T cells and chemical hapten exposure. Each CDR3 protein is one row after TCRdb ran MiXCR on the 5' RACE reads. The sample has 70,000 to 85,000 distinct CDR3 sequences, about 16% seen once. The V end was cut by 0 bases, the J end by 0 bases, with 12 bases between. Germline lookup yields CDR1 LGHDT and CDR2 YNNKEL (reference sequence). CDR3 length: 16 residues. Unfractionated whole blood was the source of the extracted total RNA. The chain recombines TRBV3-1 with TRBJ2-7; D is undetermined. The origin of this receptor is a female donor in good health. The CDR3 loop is CASSQDMAASSYEQYF. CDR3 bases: TGTGCCAGCAGCCAAGATATGGCGGCGAGCTCCTACGAGCAGTACTTC.